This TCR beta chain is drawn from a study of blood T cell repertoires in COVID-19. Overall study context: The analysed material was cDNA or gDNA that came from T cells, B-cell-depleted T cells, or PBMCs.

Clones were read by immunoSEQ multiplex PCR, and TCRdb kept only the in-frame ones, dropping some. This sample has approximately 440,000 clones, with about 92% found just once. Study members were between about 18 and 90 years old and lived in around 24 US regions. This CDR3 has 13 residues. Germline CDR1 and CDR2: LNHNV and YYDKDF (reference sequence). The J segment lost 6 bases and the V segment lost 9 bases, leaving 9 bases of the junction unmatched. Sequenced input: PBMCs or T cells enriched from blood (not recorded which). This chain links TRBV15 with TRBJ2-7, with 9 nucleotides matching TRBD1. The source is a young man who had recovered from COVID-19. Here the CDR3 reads CATPPGTGTEQYF. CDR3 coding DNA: TGTGCCACGCCGCCCGGGACAGGGACCGAGCAGTACTTC.